This passage covers 20 T cell receptor beta chains from one sample sequenced in a study of cytomegalovirus exposure and HLA in healthy donors. Profiling relied on immunoSEQ multiplex PCR, and the TCRdb table lists in-frame clones only, not all of them. The table lists almost 75,000 clones, around four fifths of them singletons. Sequenced sample: PBMCs. All receptors come from a man aged 30-40 years in good health and CMV-seronegative.

This chain uses TRBV16 with TRBJ1-1; D may be TRBD1 (5 bases). The CDR3 consists of 14 residues. Germline V CDR1 and CDR2: KGHSY, FQNENV. V shed 0 bases and J shed 4 bases, with 9 bases lying between them. The CDR3 DNA is TGTGCCAGCAGCCAATCCGCAGGGTCCACTGAAGCTTTCTTT. Translated: CASSQSAGSTEAFF.

This clone was observed once. CDR3 sequence (DNA): TGTGCCAGCAGCTCCATCTGGGACTTATCCTACAATGAGCAGTTCTTC. This gives the protein CASSSIWDLSYNEQFF. The chain is built from TRBV7-2 and TRBJ2-1; the D gene is possibly TRBD2 (6 bases). CDR3 length: 16 amino acids. Between the trimmed V and J ends, which lost 4 bases and 1 base, there was a span of 14 bases. Germline assignment: CDR1 SGHTA and CDR2 FQGNSA.

CDR3 loop: CASSANLGEETQYF. The DNA of the CDR3 is TGTGCCAGCAGCGCAAATCTCGGGGAGGAGACCCAGTACTTC. The chain uses TRBV9 and TRBJ2-5; D is perhaps TRBD2 (5 bases). There are 14 residues in the CDR3. With 3 bases removed from V and 5 bases from J, the gap between germline ends came to 14 bases. CDR1 and CDR2 from the germline V gene are SGDLS and YYNGEE.

V gene TRBV5-4 combines with J gene TRBJ2-3; 10 bases are shared with TRBD2. Unmatched junction bases numbered 1, after V lost 2 bases and J lost 1 base. The length of the CDR3 is 15 residues. CDR1 is SGHNT and CDR2 is YYREEE in the germline V gene (reference sequence). The CDR3 bases are TGTGCCAGCAGCTTTAGCGGGAGGCGCACAGATACGCAGTATTTT. Translated, it gives CASSFSGRRTDTQYF.

V gene TRBV9 combines with J gene TRBJ2-3; D is possibly TRBD1 (6 bases). Germline V lookup: CDR1 SGDLS, CDR2 YYNGEE. Between the trimmed V and J ends, which lost 3 bases and 3 bases, there was a span of 11 bases. This CDR3 is 14 amino acids long. The CDR3 protein is CASSETGLTDTQYF. CDR3 DNA sequence: TGTGCCAGCAGCGAAACAGGGTTGACAGATACGCAGTATTTT. The complete variable domain, with remaining parts taken from reference TRBV9 and TRBJ2-3, reads DSGVTQTPKHLITATGQRVTLRCSPRSGDLSVYWYQQSLDQGLQFLIQYYNGEERAKGNILERFSAQQFPDLHSELNLSSLELGDSALYFCASSETGLTDTQYFGPGTRLTVL.

DNA for the CDR3: TGTGCCAGCACCTTAGACAGCTACAATGAGCAGTTCTTC. As protein: CASTLDSYNEQFF. The V gene is TRBV6-6, the J gene TRBJ2-1; weak D call: TRBD1 (5 bases). The CDR3 is 13 residues long. V shed 7 bases and J shed 3 bases, with 10 bases lying between them. Germline CDR1 and CDR2: MNHNY and SVGAGI (reference sequence).

This clone was counted a single time. This sequence joins TRBV5-1 and TRBJ1-2, with 9 positions matching TRBD1. Germline lookup yields CDR1 SGHRS and CDR2 YFSETQ. Trimming removed 3 bases from V and 4 bases from J; junction bases left unmatched: 1. The CDR3 is 13 residues long. For the CDR3, the DNA is TGCGCCAGCAGCTGGACAGGGGTCTATGGCTACACCTTC. Its protein product is CASSWTGVYGYTF.

The chain uses TRBV28 and TRBJ2-1, with D possibly being TRBD2 (6 bases). The CDR3 totals 15 residues. Germline values: CDR1 MDHEN, CDR2 SYDVKM. Trimming stripped 5 bases from V and 0 bases from J, with 11 bases between. For the CDR3, the DNA is TGTGCCAGCAGTCCCCCCGGGGGCTCCTACAATGAGCAGTTCTTC. It specifies CASSPPGGSYNEQFF.

This chain connects TRBV11-1 to TRBJ2-7; TRBD1 agrees at 9 bases. CDR1 SGHAT and CDR2 FQDESV come from the germline V gene (reference sequence). The J segment lost 4 bases and the V segment lost 5 bases, leaving 6 bases of the junction unmatched. The CDR3 is made up of 14 amino acids. The CDR3 loop reads CASSRGQGAYEQYF. The CDR3 region has the DNA TGTGCCAGCAGCCGGGGACAGGGCGCGTACGAGCAGTACTTC.

J is TRBJ1-1 and V is TRBV6-5; unclear D gene. The germline V and J ends were trimmed by 2 bases and 5 bases, with 15 bases remaining between them. The CDR3 has 15 residues. The germline gives CDR1 MNHEY, CDR2 SVGAGI. CDR3 sequence reads: CASSYGVTRETEAFF. The CDR3 DNA sequence: TGTGCCAGCAGTTACGGTGTCACGAGGGAGACTGAAGCTTTCTTT.

The V gene is TRBV6-1, the J gene TRBJ2-2; D is unresolved. Germline assignment: CDR1 MNHNS and CDR2 SASEGT. This CDR3 comprises 14 residues. The ends were cut back, 1 base at V and 6 bases at J, with 9 bases in the middle. The DNA for the CDR3 is TGTGCCAGCAGTGAAGTGACGAGGTCCGGGGAGCTGTTTTTT. It specifies CASSEVTRSGELFF.

To note about this clone: One end of the junction is discordant with germline, which a read error may explain. The V gene is TRBV11-2, the J gene TRBJ1-2; no firm D call. Germline values: CDR1 SGHAT, CDR2 FQNNGV. The CDR3 covers 13 residues. The CDR3 loop reads CASSLELRGAGIF. The CDR3 coding sequence is TGTGCCAGCAGCTTAGAGTTGCGTGGTGCGGGGATCTTC.

The chain carries TRBV4-2 and TRBJ2-2; perhaps TRBD2 as D (6 bases). V lost 0 bases, J lost 3 bases, and 11 bases lay in between. Germline V gives CDR1 LGHNA, CDR2 YNFKEQ. This CDR3 is built from 16 residues. The CDR3 region has the DNA TGTGCCAGCAGCCAAGAATGGGGGGTATACACCGGGGAGCTGTTTTTT. Its translation: CASSQEWGVYTGELFF.

The gene calls are TRBV7-9 and TRBJ1-3; no clear D gene. Trimming removed 5 bases at V and 1 base at J, with 15 bases between. Per germline, CDR1 SEHNR and CDR2 FQNEAQ (reference sequence). The CDR3 consists of 16 residues. The DNA of the CDR3 is TGTGCCAGCAGCCCCTCTAGAGGGTTTTCTGGAAACACCATATATTTT. This translates into CASSPSRGFSGNTIYF.

The chain links TRBV6-5 to TRBJ1-1, with 8 nucleotides matching TRBD1. The CDR3 runs to 12 residues. The trim removed 6 bases at V and 12 bases at J, leaving 9 bases unmatched. Germline CDR1 MNHEY, CDR2 SVGAGI. CDR3 sequence: CASRVPGGSTFF. CDR3 sequence (DNA): TGTGCCAGCAGAGTCCCAGGGGGCTCGACTTTCTTT.

The CDR3 DNA follows: TGCGCCAGCAGCTTGGGGGAGCTAGCGACAGAGACCCAGTACTTC. As protein: CASSLGELATETQYF. This chain connects TRBV5-1 to TRBJ2-5, with D possibly matching TRBD2 (6 bases). Germline V gene data show CDR1 as SGHRS and CDR2 as YFSETQ. Deletions cut 0 bases from V and 4 bases from J, with 13 bases between. The CDR3 consists of 15 residues.

This chain joins TRBV4-3 and TRBJ2-1, with 10 bases fitting TRBD1. The CDR3 loop spans 15 amino acids. Germline V gene data show CDR1 as LGHNA and CDR2 as YSLEER. Trimming removed 0 bases from V and 8 bases from J; junction bases left unmatched: 4. Written as DNA, the CDR3 is TGCGCCAGCAGCCAAGATGGGACAGGGGTTTATGAGCAGTTCTTC. It is translated as CASSQDGTGVYEQFF.

The rearrangement links TRBV27 to TRBJ1-4, with 7 bases fitting TRBD1. Germline loops: CDR1 MNHEY, CDR2 SMNVEV (reference sequence). V lost 7 bases to trimming and J lost 8 bases; unmatched junction nucleotides: 10. The CDR3 runs to 14 residues. The CDR3 here is CASTSTGSSEKLFF. In nucleotides, the CDR3 is TGTGCCAGCACATCGACAGGGTCGTCGGAAAAACTGTTTTTT.

The chain has TRBV28 and TRBJ1-2; a weak D match, TRBD1 (5 bases). CDR3 size: 14 residues. From germline, CDR1 is MDHEN and CDR2 SYDVKM. Trimming shortened V by 6 bases and J by 3 bases, and 14 bases separated the two germline ends. The CDR3 sequence: CASSRRGGDYGYTF. CDR3 DNA: TGTGCCAGCAGCCGGCGGGGGGGAGACTATGGCTACACCTTC.

This chain connects TRBV7-6 to TRBJ1-2; 9 positions agree with TRBD1. CDR3 length equals 13 residues. V lost 4 bases to trimming and J lost 9 bases; unmatched junction nucleotides: 6. Germline V CDR1 and CDR2: SGHVS, FNYEAQ. The CDR3 DNA reads as TGTGCCAGCAGCTCCCGGACAGGGGAAAGCTACACCTTC. Amino acid sequence: CASSSRTGESYTF.